The source of this T cell receptor (beta chain) is a study of blood T cell repertoires in COVID-19. Overall study: The United States, Italy and Spain were the sources of the acute and convalescent COVID-19 samples. T cells, B-cell-depleted T cells, or PBMCs provided the cDNA or gDNA that served as material.

In the original analysis: Estimated nucleated cell counts came from reference gene primer amplification. The protocol was immunoSEQ multiplex PCR, while the TCRdb copy is restricted to in-frame clones and leaves out a portion. V, J and clone size derive from that table, while D and trimming were established from the DNA sequence. The sample lists around 130,000 clones, roughly 84% occurring once. In germline, CDR1 is SGHNT, CDR2 YYREEE (reference sequence). The ends were cut back, 2 bases at V and 3 bases at J, with 12 bases in the middle. CDR3 length: 14 amino acids. The Seattle patients joined while their infection was active and were tracked longitudinally afterward.

The sample taken for sequencing was peripheral blood. This chain uses TRBV5-4 with TRBJ2-7, with D tentatively TRBD2 (6 bases). The receptor's source is a man aged 25-45 years with COVID-19, enrolled during active disease. Here the CDR3 reads CASSLTTRGYEQYF. CDR3 coding DNA: TGTGCCAGCAGCTTAACCACGCGGGGCTACGAGCAGTACTTC.